This TCR beta chain was identified during a study of blood T cell repertoires in COVID-19. About the research overall: Collection of acute and convalescent COVID-19 samples took place in the United States, Italy and Spain. In each case, the material was cDNA or gDNA derived from T cells, B-cell-depleted T cells, or PBMCs.

How the authors handled the data: Nucleated cell number was recorded as an estimate derived from reference gene primer amplification. Assay used: immunoSEQ multiplex PCR; TCRdb lists only in-frame clones, some missing. The V and J calls and clone size were taken over from that table, and D and trimming were inferred from the DNA. The table shows about 210,000 clones, with approximately 91% occurring only once. CDR1 is MGHRA, CDR2 YSYEKL, per germline. This CDR3 is 14 amino acids long. V was clipped by 4 bases and J by 3 bases, with 13 bases between them. The sequence was obtained from a man aged 18 to 30 with active or convalescent COVID-19. Material for sequencing was peripheral blood. The chain links TRBV4-1 to TRBJ2-7; tentative D call: TRBD1 (5 bases). CDR3 DNA: TGCGCCAGCAGCCGGACCCTACAGGTCTACGAGCAGTACTTC. Residues: CASSRTLQVYEQYF.